Given below is one TCR beta chain in context. Its cognate antigen is unknown. Other nucleotide sequences from this sample produce the same CDR3. Clones were read by immunoSEQ multiplex PCR, and TCRdb kept only the in-frame ones, dropping some. The table shows 550,000 to 850,000 clones, with 74% occurring only once. The source of the sample is a study of shared clonotypes between healthy human individuals. Study information: Sampling drew on donors who were a couple of women and a few men aged 18 to 49.

General study findings and limits: Blood was the only sampled material, and tissue repertoires likely differ. Non-shared clonotypes showed lower generation probabilities than clonotypes common to all four donors. Naive subsets, compared against memory subsets, generally had larger estimated richness values.

The germline V gene has CDR1 SGDLS and CDR2 YYNGEE. Trimming cost V 3 bases and J 4 bases, with 5 bases left between them. The CDR3 length is 12 residues. The clonotype originates from a young woman in good health. Sequenced: memory CD4+ T cells sorted from blood. Subset noted: CD45RA-negative fraction. This chain joins TRBV9 and TRBJ2-1; D remains unclear. CDR3 bases: TGTGCCAGCAGCGCGACTTACAATGAGCAGTTCTTC. It codes for CASSATYNEQFF.